A selection of T cell receptor beta chains follows, all from one sample in a study of patients and donors after allogeneic stem cell transplantation. MiXCR was run by TCRdb on the RT-PCR reads, yielding one entry per CDR3 protein. The sample has hundreds of thousands of distinct CDR3 sequences; 16% are singletons. The sample taken for sequencing was blood, either unsorted or a sorted T cell fraction (not recorded which). The receptors shown here come from a human donor who was either an allogeneic HSCT recipient or a stem cell or donor lymphocyte infusion donor (not recorded which). It is not recorded whose cells these are; they may come from a transplant donor. The conserved cysteine and the conserved F or W are not part of the CDR3 here. The order of the fields is J gene, V gene, D gene, CDR3 protein. A D gene is named only where the DNA matches it firmly.

J gene: TRBJ2-7
V gene: TRBV29-1
D gene: -
CDR3 protein: SVDLEPRYEQY

J gene: TRBJ1-5
V gene: TRBV24-1
D gene: -
CDR3 protein: ATSASGREQPQH

J gene: TRBJ2-2
V gene: TRBV20-1
D gene: TRBD2
CDR3 protein: SARESGGWGTGELF

J gene: TRBJ1-5
V gene: TRBV7-8
D gene: -
CDR3 protein: ASSVSGGPQPQH

J gene: TRBJ2-3
V gene: TRBV6-1
D gene: -
CDR3 protein: ASRAGIDTQY

J gene: TRBJ1-1
V gene: TRBV6-5
D gene: -
CDR3 protein: ASSFGWPPLDTEAF

J gene: TRBJ2-7
V gene: TRBV25-1
D gene: TRBD1
CDR3 protein: ASSVTGARPGEQY

J gene: TRBJ2-1
V gene: TRBV7-9
D gene: -
CDR3 protein: ASSPRIGLRSNEQF

J gene: TRBJ2-7
V gene: TRBV7-2
D gene: -
CDR3 protein: ASSLEVRNEQY

J gene: TRBJ2-4
V gene: TRBV12-3/TRBV12-4
D gene: TRBD1
CDR3 protein: ASSSVNRGIQY

J gene: TRBJ2-7
V gene: TRBV6-1
D gene: TRBD1
CDR3 protein: ASSAPGQGAHEQY

J gene: TRBJ2-7
V gene: TRBV10-3
D gene: -
CDR3 protein: AISESAGAPYEQY

J gene: TRBJ2-2
V gene: TRBV20-1
D gene: TRBD2
CDR3 protein: SALASGGKNTGELF

J gene: TRBJ1-2
V gene: TRBV20-1
D gene: -
CDR3 protein: SARAQAADGYT

J gene: TRBJ2-3
V gene: TRBV20-1
D gene: -
CDR3 protein: SARTPPTDTQY

J gene: TRBJ1-1
V gene: TRBV12-3/TRBV12-4
D gene: -
CDR3 protein: ASSLLWNTEAF

J gene: TRBJ2-4
V gene: TRBV15
D gene: TRBD1
CDR3 protein: AVGKTGLNIQY

J gene: TRBJ1-2
V gene: TRBV6-5
D gene: TRBD1
CDR3 protein: ASSYWRDSLYGYT

J gene: TRBJ2-7
V gene: TRBV29-1
D gene: -
CDR3 protein: SVPKGQGHEQY

J gene: TRBJ2-5
V gene: TRBV21-1
D gene: -
CDR3 protein: ASSKPDRGKTQY

J gene: TRBJ2-5
V gene: TRBV25-1
D gene: -
CDR3 protein: ASSEWPVQETQY

J gene: TRBJ1-6
V gene: TRBV7-9
D gene: -
CDR3 protein: ASSFRTENSPLH

J gene: TRBJ2-7
V gene: TRBV4-2
D gene: -
CDR3 protein: ASSQEAGSEQY

J gene: TRBJ2-1
V gene: TRBV20-1
D gene: TRBD1
CDR3 protein: SAAPSDRVTYNEQF

J gene: TRBJ1-5
V gene: TRBV7-3
D gene: -
CDR3 protein: ASRLRAGQISNQPQH

J gene: TRBJ2-2
V gene: TRBV25-1
D gene: -
CDR3 protein: ASTEEWGRAGELF

J gene: TRBJ1-1
V gene: TRBV4-1
D gene: -
CDR3 protein: ASSQDRSDTEAF

J gene: TRBJ2-7
V gene: TRBV3-1
D gene: -
CDR3 protein: ASSQIERPYEQY

J gene: TRBJ1-1
V gene: TRBV12-3/TRBV12-4
D gene: -
CDR3 protein: ASSFWVGKAMGTEAF

J gene: TRBJ2-7
V gene: TRBV12-3/TRBV12-4
D gene: -
CDR3 protein: ASSLDFGVEQY

J gene: TRBJ1-3
V gene: TRBV12-3/TRBV12-4
D gene: -
CDR3 protein: ASSAEITIY

J gene: TRBJ2-1
V gene: TRBV5-1
D gene: -
CDR3 protein: ASSLTGGLLEQF

J gene: TRBJ2-3
V gene: TRBV6-2/TRBV6-3
D gene: TRBD1
CDR3 protein: ASSLLRDRVPDTQY

J gene: TRBJ2-1
V gene: TRBV20-1
D gene: TRBD1
CDR3 protein: SAPIRTGGRGYYNEQF

J gene: TRBJ1-5
V gene: TRBV5-1
D gene: -
CDR3 protein: ARSDRDTNQPQH

J gene: TRBJ2-5
V gene: TRBV7-9
D gene: -
CDR3 protein: ASSLSPGPAGETQY

J gene: TRBJ2-1
V gene: TRBV5-6
D gene: -
CDR3 protein: ASSPTSTISYNEQF